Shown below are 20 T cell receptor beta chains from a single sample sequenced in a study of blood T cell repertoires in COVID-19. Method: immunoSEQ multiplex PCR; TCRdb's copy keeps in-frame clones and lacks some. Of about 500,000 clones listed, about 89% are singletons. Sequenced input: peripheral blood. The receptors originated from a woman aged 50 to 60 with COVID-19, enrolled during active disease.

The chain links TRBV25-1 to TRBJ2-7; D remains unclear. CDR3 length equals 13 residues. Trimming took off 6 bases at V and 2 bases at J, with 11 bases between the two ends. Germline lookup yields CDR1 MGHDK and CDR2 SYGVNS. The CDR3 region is CASSRGPTYEQYF. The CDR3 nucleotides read TGTGCCAGCAGCAGAGGCCCTACCTACGAGCAGTACTTC.

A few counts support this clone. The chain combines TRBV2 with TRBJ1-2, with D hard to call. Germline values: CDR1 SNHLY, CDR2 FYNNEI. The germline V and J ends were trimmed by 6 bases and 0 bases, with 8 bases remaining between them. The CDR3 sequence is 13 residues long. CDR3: CASREGANYGYTF. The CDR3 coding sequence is TGTGCCAGCAGGGAGGGTGCTAACTATGGCTACACCTTC.

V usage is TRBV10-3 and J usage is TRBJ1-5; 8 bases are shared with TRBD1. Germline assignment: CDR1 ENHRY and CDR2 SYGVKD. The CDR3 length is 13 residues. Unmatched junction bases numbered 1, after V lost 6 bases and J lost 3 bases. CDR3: CAIRDRANQPQHF. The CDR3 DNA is TGTGCCATCAGGGACAGGGCCAATCAGCCCCAGCATTTT.

For the CDR3, the DNA is TGCGCCAGCAGCTTGGGGTTCGCGGGCGAGCAGTACTTC. Encoded protein: CASSLGFAGEQYF. The rearrangement uses TRBV5-1 and TRBJ2-7; D may be TRBD2 (5 bases). Germline V CDR1 and CDR2: SGHRS, YFSETQ. There are 13 residues in the CDR3. Deletions cut 0 bases from V and 6 bases from J, with 10 bases between.

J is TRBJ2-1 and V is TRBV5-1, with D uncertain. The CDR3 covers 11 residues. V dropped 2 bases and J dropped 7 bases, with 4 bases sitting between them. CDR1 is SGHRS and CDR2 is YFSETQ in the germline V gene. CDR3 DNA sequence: TGCGCCAGCAGCTTTACAAATGAGCAGTTCTTC. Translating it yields CASSFTNEQFF.

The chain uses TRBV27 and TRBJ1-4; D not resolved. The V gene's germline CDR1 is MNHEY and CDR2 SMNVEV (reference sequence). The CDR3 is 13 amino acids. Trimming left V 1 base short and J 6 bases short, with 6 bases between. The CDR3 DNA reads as TGTGCCAGCAGTTTATTGTCGGATGAAAAACTGTTTTTT. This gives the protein CASSLLSDEKLFF.

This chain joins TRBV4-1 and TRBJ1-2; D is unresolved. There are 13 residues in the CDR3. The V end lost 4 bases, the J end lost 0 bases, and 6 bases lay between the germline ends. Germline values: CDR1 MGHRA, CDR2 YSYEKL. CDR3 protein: CASSPGTNYGYTF. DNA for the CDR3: TGCGCCAGCAGCCCCGGGACTAACTATGGCTACACCTTC.

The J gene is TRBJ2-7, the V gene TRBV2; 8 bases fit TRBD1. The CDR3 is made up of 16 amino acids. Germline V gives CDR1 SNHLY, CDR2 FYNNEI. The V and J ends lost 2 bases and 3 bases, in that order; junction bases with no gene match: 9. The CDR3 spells CASSETQTGDIYEQYF. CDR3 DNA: TGTGCCAGCAGTGAAACCCAGACAGGGGACATCTACGAGCAGTACTTC.

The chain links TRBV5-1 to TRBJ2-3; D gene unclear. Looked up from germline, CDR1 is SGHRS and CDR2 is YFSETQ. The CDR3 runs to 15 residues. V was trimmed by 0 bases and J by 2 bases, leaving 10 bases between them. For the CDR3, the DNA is TGCGCCAGCAGCTTGGTTACTATCAACACAGATACGCAGTATTTT. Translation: CASSLVTINTDTQYF.

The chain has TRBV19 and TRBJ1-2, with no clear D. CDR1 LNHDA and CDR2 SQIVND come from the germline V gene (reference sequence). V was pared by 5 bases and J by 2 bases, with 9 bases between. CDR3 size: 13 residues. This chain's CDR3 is CASSARENYGYTF. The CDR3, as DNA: TGTGCCAGTAGTGCAAGGGAGAACTATGGCTACACCTTC.

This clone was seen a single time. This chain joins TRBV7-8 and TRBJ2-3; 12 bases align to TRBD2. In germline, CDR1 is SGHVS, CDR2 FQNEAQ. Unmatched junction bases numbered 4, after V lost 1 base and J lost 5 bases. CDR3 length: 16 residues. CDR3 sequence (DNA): TGTGCCAGCAGCTTAGGGCTAGCGGGGGGGCGAGATACGCAGTATTTT. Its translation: CASSLGLAGGRDTQYF.

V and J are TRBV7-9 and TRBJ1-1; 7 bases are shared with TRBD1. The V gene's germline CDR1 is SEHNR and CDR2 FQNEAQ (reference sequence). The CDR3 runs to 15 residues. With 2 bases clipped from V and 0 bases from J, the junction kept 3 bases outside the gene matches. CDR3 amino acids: CASSLRDSMNTEAFF. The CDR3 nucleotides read TGTGCCAGCAGCTTAAGGGACAGCATGAACACTGAAGCTTTCTTT.

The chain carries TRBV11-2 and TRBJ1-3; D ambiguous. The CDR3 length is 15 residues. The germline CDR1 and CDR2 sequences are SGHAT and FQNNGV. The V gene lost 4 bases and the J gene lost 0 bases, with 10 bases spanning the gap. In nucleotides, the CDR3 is TGTGCCAGCAGCTCGAGGTTGGACTCTGGAAACACCATATATTTT. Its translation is CASSSRLDSGNTIYF. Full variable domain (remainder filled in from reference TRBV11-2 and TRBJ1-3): EAGVAQSPRYKIIEKRQSVAFWCNPISGHATLYWYQQILGQGPKLLIQFQNNGVVDDSQLPKDRFSAERLKGVDSTLKIQPAKLEDSAVYLCASSSRLDSGNTIYFGEGSWLTVV.

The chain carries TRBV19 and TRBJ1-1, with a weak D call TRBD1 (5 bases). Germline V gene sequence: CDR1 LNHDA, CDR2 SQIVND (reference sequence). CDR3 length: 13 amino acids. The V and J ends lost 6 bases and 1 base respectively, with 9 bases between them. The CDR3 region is CASRDIWNTEAFF. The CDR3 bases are TGTGCCAGTAGGGACATCTGGAACACTGAAGCTTTCTTT.

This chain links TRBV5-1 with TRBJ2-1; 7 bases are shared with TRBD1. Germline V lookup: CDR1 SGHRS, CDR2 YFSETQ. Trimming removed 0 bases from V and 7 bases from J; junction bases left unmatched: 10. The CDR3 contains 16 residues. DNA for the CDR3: TGCGCCAGCAGCTTGGCCGGACAGGTGGGGATAAATGAGCAGTTCTTC. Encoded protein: CASSLAGQVGINEQFF. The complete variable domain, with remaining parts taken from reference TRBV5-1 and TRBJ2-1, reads KAGVTQTPRYLIKTRGQQVTLSCSPISGHRSVSWYQQTPGQGLQFLFEYFSETQRNKGNFPGRFSGRQFSNSRSEMNVSTLELGDSALYLCASSLAGQVGINEQFFGPGTRLTVL.

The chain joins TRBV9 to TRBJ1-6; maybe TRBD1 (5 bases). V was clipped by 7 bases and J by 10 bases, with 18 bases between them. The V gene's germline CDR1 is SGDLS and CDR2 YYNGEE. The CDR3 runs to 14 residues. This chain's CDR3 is CASRPGQFGSPLHF. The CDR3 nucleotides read TGTGCCAGCCGTCCTGGACAATTCGGATCACCCCTCCACTTT.

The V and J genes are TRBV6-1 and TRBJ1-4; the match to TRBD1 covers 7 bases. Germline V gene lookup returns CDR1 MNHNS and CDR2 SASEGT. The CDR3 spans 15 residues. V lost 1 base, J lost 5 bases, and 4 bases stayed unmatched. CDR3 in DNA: TGTGCCAGCAGTGAAGGCGGGACAGAGAATGAAAAACTGTTTTTT. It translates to CASSEGGTENEKLFF.

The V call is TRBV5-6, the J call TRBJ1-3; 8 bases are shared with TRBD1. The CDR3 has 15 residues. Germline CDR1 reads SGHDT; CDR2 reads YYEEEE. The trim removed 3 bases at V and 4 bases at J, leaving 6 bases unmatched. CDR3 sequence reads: CASSSSRGLGNTIYF. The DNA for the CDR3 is TGTGCCAGCAGCTCGTCCAGGGGGCTAGGAAACACCATATATTTT. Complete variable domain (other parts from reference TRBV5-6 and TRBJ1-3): DAGVTQSPTHLIKTRGQQVTLRCSPKSGHDTVSWYQQALGQGPQFIFQYYEEEERQRGNFPDRFSGHQFPNYSSELNVNALLLGDSALYLCASSSSRGLGNTIYFGEGSWLTVV.

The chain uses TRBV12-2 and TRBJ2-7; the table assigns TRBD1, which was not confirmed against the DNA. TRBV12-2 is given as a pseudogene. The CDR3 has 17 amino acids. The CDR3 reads CASRLAQDRGPLRGQYF. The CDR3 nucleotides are TGTGCAAGTCGCTTAGCCCAAGACAGGGGGCCCTTACGAGGGCAGTACTTC.

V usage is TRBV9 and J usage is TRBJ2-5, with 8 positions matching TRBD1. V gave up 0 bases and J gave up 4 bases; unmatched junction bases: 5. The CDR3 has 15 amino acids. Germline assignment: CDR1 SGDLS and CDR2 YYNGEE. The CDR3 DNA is TGTGCCAGCAGCGTAGATACAGGGGGTGGAGAGACCCAGTACTTC. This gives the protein CASSVDTGGGETQYF. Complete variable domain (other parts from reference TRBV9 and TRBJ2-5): DSGVTQTPKHLITATGQRVTLRCSPRSGDLSVYWYQQSLDQGLQFLIQYYNGEERAKGNILERFSAQQFPDLHSELNLSSLELGDSALYFCASSVDTGGGETQYFGPGTRLLVL.